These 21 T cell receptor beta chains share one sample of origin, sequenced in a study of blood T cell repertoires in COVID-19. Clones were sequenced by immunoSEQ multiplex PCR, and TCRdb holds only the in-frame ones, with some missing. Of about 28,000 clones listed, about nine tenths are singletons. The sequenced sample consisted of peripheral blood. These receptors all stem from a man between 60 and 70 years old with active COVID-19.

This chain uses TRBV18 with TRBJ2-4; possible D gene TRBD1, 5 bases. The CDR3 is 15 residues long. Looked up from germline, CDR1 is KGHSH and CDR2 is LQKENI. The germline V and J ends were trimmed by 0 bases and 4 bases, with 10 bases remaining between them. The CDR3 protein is CASSPPMGQKNIQYF. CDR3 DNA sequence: TGTGCCAGCTCACCACCGATGGGGCAGAAAAACATTCAGTACTTC.

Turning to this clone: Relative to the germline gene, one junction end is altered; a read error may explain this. CDR3 sequence: CASSSGLGGTDTQYF. Written as DNA, the CDR3 is TGTGCTAGCAGCTCGGGACTTGGAGGCACAGATACGCAGTATTTT. The gene calls are TRBV7-7 and TRBJ2-3; weak D call: TRBD2 (6 bases). Germline CDR1 SSHAT, CDR2 FNYEAQ (reference sequence). The CDR3 has 15 amino acids.

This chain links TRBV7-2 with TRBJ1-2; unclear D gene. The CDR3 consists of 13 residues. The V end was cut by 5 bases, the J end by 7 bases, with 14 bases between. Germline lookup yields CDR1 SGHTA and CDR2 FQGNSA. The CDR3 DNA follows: TGTGCCAGCAGCCCTGGGCGGGCATCTGGCTACACCTTC. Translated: CASSPGRASGYTF.

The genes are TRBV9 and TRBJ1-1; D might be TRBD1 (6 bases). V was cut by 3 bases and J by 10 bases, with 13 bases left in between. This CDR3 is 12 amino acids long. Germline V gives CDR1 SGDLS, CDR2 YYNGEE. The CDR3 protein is CASSEEAGVAFF. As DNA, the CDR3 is TGTGCCAGCAGCGAAGAGGCAGGGGTAGCTTTCTTT.

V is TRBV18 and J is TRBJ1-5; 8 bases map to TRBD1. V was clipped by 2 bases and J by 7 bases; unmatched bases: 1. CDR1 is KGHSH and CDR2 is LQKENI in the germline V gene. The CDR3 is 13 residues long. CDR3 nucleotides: TGTGCCAGCTCACCAGCAGGGGGCCAGCCCCAGCATTTT. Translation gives CASSPAGGQPQHF. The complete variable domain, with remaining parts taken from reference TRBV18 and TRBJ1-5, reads NAGVMQNPRHLVRRRGQEARLRCSPMKGHSHVYWYRQLPEEGLKFMVYLQKENIIDESGMPKERFSAEFPKEGPSILRIQQVVRGDSAAYFCASSPAGGQPQHFGDGTRLSIL.

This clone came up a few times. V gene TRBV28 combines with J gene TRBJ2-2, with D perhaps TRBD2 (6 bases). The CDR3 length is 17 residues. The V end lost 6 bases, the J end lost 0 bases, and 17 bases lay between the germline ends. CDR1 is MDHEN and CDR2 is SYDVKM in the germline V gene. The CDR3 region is CASSPSPGDANTGELFF. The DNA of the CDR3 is TGTGCCAGCAGCCCTTCCCCGGGGGATGCGAACACCGGGGAGCTGTTTTTT.

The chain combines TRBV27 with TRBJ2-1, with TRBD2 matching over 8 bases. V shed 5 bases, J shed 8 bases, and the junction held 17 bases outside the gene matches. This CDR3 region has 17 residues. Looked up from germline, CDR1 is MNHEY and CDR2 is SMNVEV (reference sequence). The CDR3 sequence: CASSPHPPGGPRDEQFF. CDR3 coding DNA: TGTGCCAGCAGTCCACACCCCCCGGGGGGGCCGAGAGATGAGCAGTTCTTC.

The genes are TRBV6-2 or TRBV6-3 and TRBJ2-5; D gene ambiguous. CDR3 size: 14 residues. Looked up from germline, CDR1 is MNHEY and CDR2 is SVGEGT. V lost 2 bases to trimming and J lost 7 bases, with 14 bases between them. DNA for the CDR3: TGTGCCAGCAGTTACGGTGCAGTGCTCCTGACCCAGTACTTC. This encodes CASSYGAVLLTQYF.

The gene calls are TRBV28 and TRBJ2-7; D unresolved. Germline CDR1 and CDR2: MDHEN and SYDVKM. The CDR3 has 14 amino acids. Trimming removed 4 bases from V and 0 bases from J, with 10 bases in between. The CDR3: CASSSDRSSYEQYF. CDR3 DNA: TGTGCCAGCAGTTCCGACCGGAGCTCCTACGAGCAGTACTTC.

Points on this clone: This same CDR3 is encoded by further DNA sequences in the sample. The CDR3 DNA sequence: TGTGCCACGACAGGGGGCGGCACTGAAGCTTTCTTT. As protein: CATTGGGTEAFF. This chain joins TRBV6-5 and TRBJ1-1; 10 nucleotides match TRBD1. Per the germline V gene, CDR1 is MNHEY and CDR2 is SVGAGI. V shed 10 bases and J 4 bases; nucleotides not matched to a gene: 3. This CDR3 has 12 amino acids.

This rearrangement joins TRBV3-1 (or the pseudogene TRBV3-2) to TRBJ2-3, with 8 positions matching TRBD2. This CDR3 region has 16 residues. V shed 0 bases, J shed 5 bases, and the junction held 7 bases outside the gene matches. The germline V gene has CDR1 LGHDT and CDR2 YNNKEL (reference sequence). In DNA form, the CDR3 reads TGTGCCAGCAGCCAAGACCGTGGCGGGGGGTTAGATACGCAGTATTTT. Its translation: CASSQDRGGGLDTQYF.

The CDR3 spells CASSLGHRDKTYEQYF. CDR3 coding DNA: TGCGCCAGCAGCTTGGGCCACCGGGACAAGACCTACGAGCAGTACTTC. The J gene is TRBJ2-7, the V gene TRBV5-1; tentatively, D is TRBD1 (6 bases). The CDR3 sequence is 16 residues long. Trimming cost V 0 bases and J 2 bases, with 15 bases left between them. Germline CDR1 is SGHRS and CDR2 is YFSETQ.

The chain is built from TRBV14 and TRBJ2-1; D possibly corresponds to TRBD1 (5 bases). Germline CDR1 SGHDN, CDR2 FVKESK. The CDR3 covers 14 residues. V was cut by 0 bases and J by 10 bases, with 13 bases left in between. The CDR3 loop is CASSQDFRVGEQFF. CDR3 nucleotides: TGTGCCAGCAGCCAAGATTTCAGGGTCGGGGAGCAGTTCTTC.

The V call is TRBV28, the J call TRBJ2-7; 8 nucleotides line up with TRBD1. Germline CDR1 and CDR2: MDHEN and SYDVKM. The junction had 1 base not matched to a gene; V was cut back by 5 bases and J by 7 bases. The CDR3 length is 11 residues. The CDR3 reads CASSNRGEQYF. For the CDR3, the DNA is TGTGCCAGCAGTAACAGGGGGGAGCAGTACTTC.

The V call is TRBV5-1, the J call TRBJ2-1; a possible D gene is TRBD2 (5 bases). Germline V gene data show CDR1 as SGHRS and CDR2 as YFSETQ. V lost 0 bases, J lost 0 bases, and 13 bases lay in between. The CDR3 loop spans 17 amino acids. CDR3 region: CASSLASGIYSYNEQFF. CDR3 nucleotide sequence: TGCGCCAGCAGCTTGGCCTCGGGGATCTACTCCTACAATGAGCAGTTCTTC.

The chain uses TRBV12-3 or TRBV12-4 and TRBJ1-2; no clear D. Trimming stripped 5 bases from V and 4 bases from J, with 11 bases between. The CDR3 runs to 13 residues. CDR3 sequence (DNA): TGTGCCAGCAGTCCGGACTTATCCTATGGCTACACCTTC. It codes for CASSPDLSYGYTF.

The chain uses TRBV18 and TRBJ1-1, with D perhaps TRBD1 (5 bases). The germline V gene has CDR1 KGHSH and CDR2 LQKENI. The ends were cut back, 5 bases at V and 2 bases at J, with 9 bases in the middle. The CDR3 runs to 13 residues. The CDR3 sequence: CASSDRINTEAFF. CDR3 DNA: TGTGCCAGCTCAGACAGAATTAACACTGAAGCTTTCTTT. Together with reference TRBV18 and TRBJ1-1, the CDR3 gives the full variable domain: NAGVMQNPRHLVRRRGQEARLRCSPMKGHSHVYWYRQLPEEGLKFMVYLQKENIIDESGMPKERFSAEFPKEGPSILRIQQVVRGDSAAYFCASSDRINTEAFFGQGTRLTVV.

The CDR3 region is CASSLQGHNYGYTF. CDR3 sequence (DNA): TGTGCCAGCAGCTTACAGGGGCATAACTATGGCTACACCTTC. The V gene is TRBV7-9, the J gene TRBJ1-2, with D possibly matching TRBD1 (6 bases). V dropped 2 bases and J dropped 1 base, with 8 bases sitting between them. The CDR3 is 14 residues long. Looked up from germline, CDR1 is SEHNR and CDR2 is FQNEAQ (reference sequence).

In DNA form, the CDR3 reads TGTGCCAGTAGTATAAGGGGCTCCCAGGGAGGTACTGAAGCTTTCTTT. Its translation: CASSIRGSQGGTEAFF. This sequence joins TRBV19 and TRBJ1-1; D may be TRBD1 (5 bases). Trimming stripped 2 bases from V and 5 bases from J, with 18 bases between. The CDR3 contains 16 residues. Germline V lookup: CDR1 LNHDA, CDR2 SQIVND (reference sequence).

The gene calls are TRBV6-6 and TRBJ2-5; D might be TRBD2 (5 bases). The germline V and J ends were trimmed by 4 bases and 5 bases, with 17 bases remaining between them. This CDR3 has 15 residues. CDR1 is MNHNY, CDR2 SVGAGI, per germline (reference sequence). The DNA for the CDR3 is TGTGCCAGCAGTTTGAATTCAGAGGGCCACGAGACCCAGTACTTC. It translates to CASSLNSEGHETQYF.

The CDR3 reads CASSYYRNSPLHF. CDR3 DNA: TGTGCCAGCAGTTACTACAGGAATTCACCCCTCCACTTT. The chain uses TRBV6-5 and TRBJ1-6, with D maybe TRBD1 (5 bases). V lost 1 base, J lost 7 bases, and 5 bases lay in between. CDR1 and CDR2 (germline): MNHEY, SVGAGI. This CDR3 is built from 13 residues.